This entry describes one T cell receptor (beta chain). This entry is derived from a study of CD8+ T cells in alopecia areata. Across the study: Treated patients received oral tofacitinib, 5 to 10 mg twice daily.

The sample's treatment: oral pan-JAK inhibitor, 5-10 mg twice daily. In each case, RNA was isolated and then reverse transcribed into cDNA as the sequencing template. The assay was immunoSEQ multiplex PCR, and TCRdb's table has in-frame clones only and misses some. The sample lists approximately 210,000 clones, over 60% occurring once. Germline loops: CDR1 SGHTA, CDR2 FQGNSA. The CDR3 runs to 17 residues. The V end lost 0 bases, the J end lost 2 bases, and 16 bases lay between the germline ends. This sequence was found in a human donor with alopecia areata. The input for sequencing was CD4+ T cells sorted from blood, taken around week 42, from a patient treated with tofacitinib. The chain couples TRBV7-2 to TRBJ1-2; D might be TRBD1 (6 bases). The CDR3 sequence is CASSLASKAGTNYGYTF. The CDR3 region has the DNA TGTGCCAGCAGCTTAGCGTCTAAGGCCGGGACAAACTATGGCTACACCTTC.